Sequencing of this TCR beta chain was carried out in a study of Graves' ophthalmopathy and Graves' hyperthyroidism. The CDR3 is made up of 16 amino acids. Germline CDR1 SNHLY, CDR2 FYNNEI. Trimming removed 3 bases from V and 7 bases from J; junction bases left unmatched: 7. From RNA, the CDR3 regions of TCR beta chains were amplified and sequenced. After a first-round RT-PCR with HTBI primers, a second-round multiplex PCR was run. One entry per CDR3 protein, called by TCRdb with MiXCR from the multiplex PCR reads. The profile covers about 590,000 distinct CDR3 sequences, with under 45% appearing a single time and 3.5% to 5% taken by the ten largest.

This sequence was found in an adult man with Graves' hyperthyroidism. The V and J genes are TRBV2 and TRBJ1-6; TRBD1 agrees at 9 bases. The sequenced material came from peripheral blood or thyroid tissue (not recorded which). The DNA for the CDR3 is TGTGCCAGCAGTGATCCGGGACAGGGCCTCAATTCACCCCTCCACTTT. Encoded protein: CASSDPGQGLNSPLHF.